Listed here are 9 T cell receptor beta chains from one sample, sequenced in a study of long-term antiretroviral therapy in people with HIV. The run of the v3.0 immunoSEQ assay was at survey level. Libraries were prepared by immunoSEQ multiplex PCR; TCRdb keeps only in-frame clonotypes and omits some of them. The table has tens of thousands of clones, less than 90% seen once. Sequenced here: unsorted PBMCs, sampled 1 year after starting antiretroviral therapy. The receptors were gathered from a man aged 18-30 years with HIV.

The V and J genes are TRBV5-8 and TRBJ1-1; 8 nucleotides match TRBD1. V lost 5 bases to trimming and J lost 5 bases; unmatched junction nucleotides: 8. Germline V lookup: CDR1 SGHTS, CDR2 YDEGEE. The CDR3 extends over 14 amino acids. CDR3 residues: CASSPGGWGTEAFF. DNA for the CDR3: TGTGCCAGCAGTCCAGGGGGCTGGGGTACTGAAGCTTTCTTT.

This clone turned up a few times. The chain employs TRBV4-1 and TRBJ1-2; D is possibly TRBD1 (5 bases). Germline CDR1 and CDR2: MGHRA and YSYEKL. V gave up 1 base and J gave up 3 bases, with 9 bases separating them. The CDR3 runs to 14 residues. CDR3 protein: CASSQGRGDYGYTF. The CDR3 DNA sequence: TGCGCCAGCAGCCAAGGTCGAGGGGACTATGGCTACACCTTC.

This chain uses TRBV28 with TRBJ2-5; 11 positions match TRBD2. Germline assignment: CDR1 MDHEN and CDR2 SYDVKM. J was trimmed by 3 bases and V by 3 bases; bases with no gene match: 6. CDR3 length: 16 residues. The CDR3 here is CASSFPTSGKEETQYF. CDR3 in DNA: TGTGCCAGCAGTTTTCCGACTAGCGGGAAGGAAGAGACCCAGTACTTC. Full variable domain (rest looked up from reference TRBV28 and TRBJ2-5): DVKVTQSSRYLVKRTGEKVFLECVQDMDHENMFWYRQDPGLGLRLIYFSYDVKMKEKGDIPEGYSVSREKKERFSLILESASTNQTSMYLCASSFPTSGKEETQYFGPGTRLLVL.

The rearrangement uses TRBV18 and TRBJ2-5; D might be TRBD2 (5 bases). Looked up from germline, CDR1 is KGHSH and CDR2 is LQKENI. The V end lost 3 bases, the J end lost 4 bases, and 9 bases lay between the germline ends. The CDR3 runs 13 residues. Written as DNA, the CDR3 is TGTGCCAGCTCACCCAGAGGGAGAGAGACCCAGTACTTC. Its protein product is CASSPRGRETQYF. The full variable domain, completed using reference TRBV18 and TRBJ2-5, is NAGVMQNPRHLVRRRGQEARLRCSPMKGHSHVYWYRQLPEEGLKFMVYLQKENIIDESGMPKERFSAEFPKEGPSILRIQQVVRGDSAAYFCASSPRGRETQYFGPGTRLLVL.

The rearrangement links TRBV11-2 to TRBJ2-7; no clear D. V dropped 1 base and J dropped 3 bases, with 7 bases sitting between them. Germline V CDR1 and CDR2: SGHAT, FQNNGV. This CDR3 contains 13 residues. In DNA form, the CDR3 reads TGTGCCAGCAGCTTAGCCTTTGACTACGAGCAGTACTTC. This translates into CASSLAFDYEQYF.

This sequence joins TRBV4-1 and TRBJ1-2, with D uncertain. V lost 0 bases, J lost 4 bases, and 9 bases lay in between. This CDR3 has 14 residues. Germline V CDR1 and CDR2: MGHRA, YSYEKL. In nucleotides, the CDR3 is TGCGCCAGCAGCCAAGATCGAGCTACCTATGGCTACACCTTC. It is translated as CASSQDRATYGYTF.

This clone appeared once. This chain connects TRBV7-9 to TRBJ2-7; D is uncertain. This CDR3 spans 11 amino acids. Trimming took off 4 bases at V and 7 bases at J, with 8 bases between the two ends. Germline V gene sequence: CDR1 SEHNR, CDR2 FQNEAQ (reference sequence). The CDR3 sequence is CASSYLGEQYF. For the CDR3, the DNA is TGTGCCAGCAGCTACCTGGGAGAGCAGTACTTC.

V gene TRBV6-6 combines with J gene TRBJ1-1; D remains unclear. The ends were cut back, 8 bases at V and 0 bases at J, with 4 bases in the middle. The CDR3 is made up of 11 amino acids. In germline, CDR1 is MNHNY, CDR2 SVGAGI (reference sequence). The CDR3 nucleotides read TGTGCCAGCGAAATGAACACTGAAGCTTTCTTT. Translation: CASEMNTEAFF.

The genes are TRBV27 and TRBJ1-5; 12 positions match TRBD1. The junction had 16 bases not matched to a gene; V was cut back by 4 bases and J by 6 bases. From germline, CDR1 is MNHEY and CDR2 SMNVEV (reference sequence). The CDR3 is 19 amino acids. Here the CDR3 DNA reads TGTGCCAGCAGTTCCAACCCCCCGGGACAGGGGGCGCCGGGTCAGCCCCAGCATTTT. Its translation: CASSSNPPGQGAPGQPQHF.